Shown below are 20 T cell receptor beta chains from a single sample sequenced in a study of T cell responses to AZD1222 COVID-19 vaccine. Measured with immunoSEQ multiplex PCR; TCRdb has only the in-frame clones, and not every one. The sample contains about 61,000 clones, 80% to 90% of which appear only once. The sample in question was peripheral blood, obtained on day 0 of AZD1222 vaccination. All receptors come from an adult in good health.

J is TRBJ1-5 and V is TRBV7-8; D might be TRBD1 (6 bases). From germline, CDR1 is SGHVS and CDR2 FQNEAQ. V was pared by 5 bases and J by 4 bases, with 18 bases between. This CDR3 region has 16 residues. The CDR3 protein is CASSLSTGIRNQPQHF. The CDR3 region has the DNA TGTGCCAGCAGCCTTTCCACAGGGATCAGGAATCAGCCCCAGCATTTT. Supplemented by reference TRBV7-8 and TRBJ1-5, the full variable domain reads GAGVSQSPRYKVAKRGQDVALRCDPISGHVSLFWYQQALGQGPEFLTYFQNEAQLDKSGLPSDRFFAERPEGSVSTLKIQRTQQEDSAVYLCASSLSTGIRNQPQHFGDGTRLSIL.

This clone came up once. The chain joins TRBV4-1 to TRBJ1-2, with no clear D. Germline CDR1 reads MGHRA; CDR2 reads YSYEKL. The V end was cut by 1 base, the J end by 2 bases, with 14 bases between. This CDR3 comprises 16 residues. CDR3 in amino acids: CASSQGLTGNNYGYTF. The CDR3 DNA reads as TGCGCCAGCAGCCAAGGCCTGACCGGCAACAACTATGGCTACACCTTC.

The rearrangement joins TRBV3-1 (or the pseudogene TRBV3-2) to TRBJ1-2; D is uncertain. The length of the CDR3 is 15 residues. The germline CDR1 and CDR2 sequences are LGHDT and YNNKEL (reference sequence). V lost 0 bases and J 7 bases, leaving 15 bases between the germline ends. The CDR3 DNA reads as TGTGCCAGCAGCCAAGATTTCGGGGTTCAAGGTGGCTACACCTTC. This sequence encodes CASSQDFGVQGGYTF.

The chain recombines TRBV6-5 with TRBJ2-1; D not resolved. The ends were cut back, 7 bases at V and 2 bases at J, with 3 bases in the middle. This CDR3 region has 11 residues. The germline CDR1 and CDR2 sequences are MNHEY and SVGAGI. CDR3: CASKAYNEQFF. DNA for the CDR3: TGTGCCAGCAAGGCCTACAATGAGCAGTTCTTC.

This chain links TRBV5-5 with TRBJ2-5; possibly TRBD1 or TRBD2 for D (5 bases each). The V end lost 1 base, the J end lost 6 bases, and 10 bases lay between the germline ends. The V gene's germline CDR1 is SGHKS and CDR2 YYEKEE (reference sequence). This CDR3 is 13 amino acids long. The CDR3 loop is CASSLWDPKTQYF. CDR3 in DNA: TGTGCCAGCAGCTTGTGGGACCCAAAGACCCAGTACTTC.

V usage is TRBV6-5 and J usage is TRBJ1-1; D remains ambiguous. The CDR3 sequence is 15 residues long. The V end lost 0 bases, the J end lost 2 bases, and 10 bases lay between the germline ends. CDR1 is MNHEY and CDR2 is SVGAGI in the germline V gene. Here the CDR3 reads CASSYSTASNTEAFF. The CDR3 bases are TGTGCCAGCAGTTACTCCACAGCCAGTAACACTGAAGCTTTCTTT.

This chain joins TRBV19 and TRBJ2-1, with D possibly matching TRBD1 (5 bases). V lost 3 bases, J lost 2 bases, and 14 bases lay in between. CDR1 and CDR2 (germline): LNHDA, SQIVND (reference sequence). The CDR3 runs 16 residues. CDR3 region: CASSIQGDTPYNEQFF. In nucleotides, the CDR3 is TGTGCCAGTAGTATCCAGGGCGACACCCCCTACAATGAGCAGTTCTTC.

This clone was detected once. The rearrangement links TRBV6-5 to TRBJ1-4; D is unresolved. CDR1 MNHEY and CDR2 SVGAGI come from the germline V gene. V lost 0 bases, J lost 3 bases, and 8 bases lay in between. CDR3 size: 15 residues. CDR3 residues: CASSYSRRANEKLFF. In DNA form, the CDR3 reads TGTGCCAGCAGTTACTCGAGAAGGGCTAATGAAAAACTGTTTTTT.

The chain joins TRBV15 to TRBJ2-7; perhaps TRBD2 as D (5 bases). Trimming removed 0 bases from V and 3 bases from J, with 9 bases in between. There are 14 residues in the CDR3. Germline loops: CDR1 LNHNV, CDR2 YYDKDF (reference sequence). The CDR3 DNA follows: TGTGCCACCAGCAGAGATCGCCGGGGCTACGAGCAGTACTTC. Protein product: CATSRDRRGYEQYF.

This chain joins TRBV12-5 and TRBJ1-1; D possibly corresponds to TRBD1 (6 bases). The germline V and J ends were trimmed by 1 base and 4 bases, with 13 bases remaining between them. The CDR3 sequence is 15 residues long. In germline, CDR1 is LGHNT, CDR2 FRNRAP. The CDR3 loop is CASGLGGAGGTEAFF. For the CDR3, the DNA is TGTGCTAGTGGTTTGGGGGGGGCAGGAGGCACTGAAGCTTTCTTT. Full variable domain (remainder filled in from reference TRBV12-5 and TRBJ1-1): DARVTQTPRHKVTEMGQEVTMRCQPILGHNTVFWYRQTMMQGLELLAYFRNRAPLDDSGMPKDRFSAEMPDATLATLKIQPSEPRDSAVYFCASGLGGAGGTEAFFGQGTRLTVV.

This clone was found a few times. This chain uses TRBV5-8 with TRBJ1-5, with D maybe TRBD1 (6 bases). This CDR3 contains 15 residues. The germline CDR1 and CDR2 sequences are SGHTS and YDEGEE. Trimming removed 2 bases at V and 3 bases at J, with 12 bases between. CDR3 region: CASSFGQSHNQPQHF. The CDR3 bases are TGTGCCAGCAGCTTTGGACAGAGTCACAATCAGCCCCAGCATTTT.

The chain couples TRBV19 to TRBJ2-7; D may correspond to TRBD1 or TRBD2 (5 bases each). This CDR3 has 16 amino acids. In germline, CDR1 is LNHDA, CDR2 SQIVND (reference sequence). Trimming removed 6 bases from V and 0 bases from J, with 18 bases in between. The CDR3 spells CASRGLEAGSSYEQYF. The CDR3 DNA reads as TGTGCCAGTAGGGGGCTTGAGGCTGGGAGCTCCTACGAGCAGTACTTC.

The V call is TRBV28, the J call TRBJ1-6, with TRBD1 matching 8 bases. In germline, CDR1 is MDHEN, CDR2 SYDVKM. There are 17 residues in the CDR3. J lost 1 base, V lost 5 bases, and 7 bases had no gene match. The CDR3 DNA reads as TGTGCCAGCAGTAGCCCAGGGGGCGAGTCCTATAATTCACCCCTCCACTTT. It is translated as CASSSPGGESYNSPLHF.

This clone was recorded a few times. The chain recombines TRBV29-1 with TRBJ2-7; perhaps TRBD1 as D (6 bases). The CDR3 covers 12 residues. V shed 7 bases and J shed 3 bases, with 13 bases lying between them. Germline V gives CDR1 SQVTM, CDR2 ANQGSEA. The CDR3, as DNA: TGCAGCGCCGTTTTACAGGGCTACGAGCAGTACTTC. This sequence encodes CSAVLQGYEQYF.

The chain carries TRBV6-6 and TRBJ2-1; 8 nucleotides line up with TRBD1. CDR1 and CDR2 (germline): MNHNY, SVGAGI (reference sequence). CDR3 length equals 14 residues. Trimming removed 6 bases from V and 7 bases from J; junction bases left unmatched: 8. The CDR3 DNA reads as TGTGCCAGCAGGAACAGGGGGGTCCTGAATGAGCAGTTCTTC. Its translation: CASRNRGVLNEQFF.

This chain connects TRBV3-1 (or the pseudogene TRBV3-2) to TRBJ1-1, with D unresolved. Trimming pared 0 bases from V and 11 bases from J, leaving 10 bases between. CDR1 and CDR2 from the germline V gene are LGHDT and YNNKEL (reference sequence). This CDR3 is 12 amino acids long. The chain's CDR3 is CASSQDPGGAFF. In DNA, the CDR3 is TGTGCCAGCAGCCAAGATCCGGGCGGGGCTTTCTTT.

This clone was counted a single time. The J gene is TRBJ1-2, the V gene TRBV29-1; no reliable D call. The ends were cut back, 2 bases at V and 7 bases at J, with 11 bases in the middle. CDR3 length: 12 residues. Germline V gene data show CDR1 as SQVTM and CDR2 as ANQGSEA. The CDR3 loop is CSVEIRPFGYTF. CDR3 nucleotide sequence: TGCAGCGTTGAAATACGGCCTTTTGGCTACACCTTC.

This chain links TRBV7-2 with TRBJ2-5, with D unresolved. Trimming left V 5 bases short and J 0 bases short, with 7 bases between. This CDR3 has 13 amino acids. Germline lookup yields CDR1 SGHTA and CDR2 FQGNSA. CDR3 amino acids: CASSTPNQETQYF. The DNA for the CDR3 is TGTGCCAGCAGCACTCCCAACCAAGAGACCCAGTACTTC. Together with reference TRBV7-2 and TRBJ2-5, the CDR3 gives the full variable domain: GAGVSQSPSNKVTEKGKDVELRCDPISGHTALYWYRQSLGQGLEFLIYFQGNSAPDKSGLPSDRFSAERTGGSVSTLTIQRTQQEDSAVYLCASSTPNQETQYFGPGTRLLVL.

This chain joins TRBV30 and TRBJ1-1, with D maybe TRBD1 (6 bases). The length of the CDR3 is 15 residues. Germline V gene data show CDR1 as GTSNPN and CDR2 as SVGIG (reference sequence). Trimming pared 3 bases from V and 5 bases from J, leaving 19 bases between. CDR3 DNA: TGTGCCTGGAGGGTTGGGGGGCTCAGCGGGACTGAAGCTTTCTTT. It specifies CAWRVGGLSGTEAFF.

The chain is built from TRBV21-1 and TRBJ2-6; the DNA was not used to check the table's D call, TRBD2. TRBV21-1 is marked as a pseudogene. This CDR3 region has 16 residues. CDR3 residues: CATRGRGYSGANVLTF. For the CDR3, the DNA is TGTGCCACCAGGGGGAGGGGCTACTCTGGGGCCAACGTCCTGACTTTC.